This entry lists 16 T cell receptor beta chains sequenced from one sample in a study of CD8+ T cells in alopecia areata. The pooled cutaneous lymph node cells were sorted using several markers (CD4, CD8alpha, NKG2D, NKG2ACE and others). After isolation, RNA underwent reverse transcription to generate cDNA as the sequencing template. Clones were read by immunoSEQ multiplex PCR, and TCRdb kept only the in-frame ones, dropping some. Observed are 250,000 or so clones, no singletons, with the top ten taking approximately 1.2%. Specimen: CD4+ T cells sorted from a lymph node. Source of these receptors: a C3H/HeJ mouse with alopecia areata. The strain bears MHC haplotype H2-k.

This clone was counted between two and nine times. Each gene name is a mouse one. The read terminates 4 residues ahead of where the CDR3 ends, so the germline J gene completes it. Other DNA sequences in this sample translate to the same CDR3. This chain joins TRBV13-3 and TRBJ1-1; D is unclear. The CDR3 spans 15 residues. V lost 0 bases and J lost 0, with 9 bases in between. The germline gives CDR1 NNHDY, CDR2 SYVADS. The sequenced CDR3 bases are TGTGCCAGCAGTGATGCAGGTCAAGCAAACACA. This gives the protein CASSDAGQANT. From start to end, the CDR3 is CASSDAGQANTEVFF.

A note on this clone: Gene names are the mouse ones. Read sequence stops 4 residues before the CDR3 end, and the germline J gene provides the missing end. Other DNA sequences within the sample encode an identical CDR3. The chain employs TRBV17 and TRBJ2-7; 11 bases agree with TRBD2. Trimming took 6 bases from V and 0 from J; bases not matched to a gene: 4. The germline V gene encodes CDR1 MNHDT and CDR2 YYDKIL. The CDR3 length is 15 residues. The sequenced CDR3 bases are TGTGCTAGCAGCCGGGACTGGGGGAACTCCTAT. It is translated as CASSRDWGNSY. The whole CDR3 region reads CASSRDWGNSYEQYF.

This clone was recorded a few times. Mouse gene names apply. Read sequence stops 4 residues before the CDR3 end, and the germline J gene provides the missing end. The chain has TRBV13-1 and TRBJ2-3; D is perhaps TRBD1 (6 bases). V lost 5 bases, J lost 0 bases, and 16 bases lay in between. The germline CDR1 and CDR2 sequences are NSHNY and SYGAGN. This CDR3 is 16 amino acids long. The part of the CDR3 DNA that was read is TGTGCCAGCAGGGCCGGGACATATACTAGTGCAGAA. This sequence encodes CASRAGTYTSAE. The CDR3 as a whole reads CASRAGTYTSAETLYF.

A few counts support this clone. Gene names and germline match the mouse. The read ends 4 residues shy of where the CDR3 ends; the end is completed using the germline J gene. The chain recombines TRBV12-1 with TRBJ1-2; 9 bases align to TRBD1. Germline V gene lookup returns CDR1 SGHSN and CDR2 HYEKVE. V was pared by 6 bases and J by 2 bases, with 9 bases of the junction left unmatched. The CDR3 length is 15 residues. The CDR3 sequence is CASAIPGTGNSDYTF. The sequenced part of the CDR3 DNA is TGTGCCAGCGCCATACCCGGGACAGGGAACTCC.

Comments on this clone: Mouse gene names and germline throughout. The read terminates 4 residues ahead of where the CDR3 ends, so the germline J gene completes it. The sample carries other DNA sequences with the same CDR3. The chain is built from TRBV5 and TRBJ2-5; D remains unclear. Germline CDR1 and CDR2: LGHNA and YNLKQL (reference sequence). CDR3 length equals 12 residues. The V and J ends lost 3 bases and 2 bases respectively, with 3 bases between them. The CDR3 bases that were read are TGTGCCAGCAGCCATCCCCAAGAC. Translated, it gives CASSHPQD. The CDR3, in full, reads CASSHPQDTQYF.

This clone appeared a few times. The germline and genes are mouse ones. The CDR3 extends 4 residues past the end of the read, so its final part is completed from the germline J gene. The chain links TRBV13-1 to TRBJ2-7; 9 bases agree with TRBD2. The length of the CDR3 is 14 residues. Unmatched junction bases numbered 5, after V lost 5 bases and J lost 2 bases. Germline V lookup: CDR1 NSHNY, CDR2 SYGAGN. Partial CDR3 DNA: TGTGCCAGCAGGCCCGGGACTGGGCCCTAT. This encodes CASRPGTGPY. The entire CDR3 protein is CASRPGTGPYEQYF.

In its sample, this clone was seen a few times. Mouse gene names and germline throughout. The sequenced fragment ends 4 residues before the CDR3 boundary, so the rest is inferred from the germline J gene. This same CDR3 is encoded by further DNA sequences in the sample. The chain carries TRBV31 and TRBJ1-2, with D unresolved. V lost 0 bases, J lost 3 bases, and 2 bases lay in between. Germline V CDR1 and CDR2: GKSSPN, SITVG. The CDR3 is 11 amino acids. The sequenced CDR3 bases are TGTGCCTGGAGTCTGCACTCC. The encoded protein is CAWSLHS. The full CDR3 reads CAWSLHSDYTF.

This clone was found a few times. Gene names are the mouse ones. The CDR3 end falls 4 residues outside the read, so it is completed with the germline J gene. The genes are TRBV19 and TRBJ2-1; 13 nucleotides align to TRBD2. This CDR3 is built from 16 residues. Looked up from germline, CDR1 is FNHDT and CDR2 is SITEND (reference sequence). The CDR3 loop is CASSIGLGGRRAEQFF. The CDR3 DNA, read in part, is TGTGCCAGCAGTATTGGACTGGGGGGGCGGCGGGCT.

As concerns this clone: All gene names here are mouse names. With the read ending 4 residues before the CDR3 end, the germline J gene is used to fill in that end. V usage is TRBV31 and J usage is TRBJ2-7; 9 nucleotides line up with TRBD2. This CDR3 is 12 amino acids long. Germline V gene sequence: CDR1 GKSSPN, CDR2 SITVG. The CDR3 protein is CAWRTGGYEQYF. The CDR3 bases that were read are TGTGCCTGGAGAACTGGGGGGTAT.

This clone was seen more than once but under ten times. Gene names refer to mouse genes. The sequence runs out 4 residues before the end of the CDR3; the remainder is reconstructed from the germline J gene. The chain couples TRBV13-1 to TRBJ2-5, with TRBD2 matching over 11 bases. Trimming removed 0 bases from V and 2 bases from J; junction bases left unmatched: 5. The CDR3 consists of 17 residues. Germline lookup yields CDR1 NSHNY and CDR2 SYGAGN. The DNA read from the CDR3 is TGTGCCAGCAGTGATGCAGGGACTGGGGGCCTCCAAGAC. This gives the protein CASSDAGTGGLQD. The full CDR3 sequence reads CASSDAGTGGLQDTQYF.

This clone was counted a few times. Mouse names are used for the genes. The sequenced fragment ends 4 residues before the CDR3 boundary, so the rest is inferred from the germline J gene. The sample carries other DNA sequences with the same CDR3. The chain carries TRBV1 and TRBJ2-1, with 7 bases lining up with TRBD2. The V gene end was trimmed by 0 bases and the J gene end by 1 base; junction bases not matched to a gene: 3. The CDR3 is made up of 16 amino acids. Germline assignment: CDR1 NSQYPW and CDR2 LRSPGD (reference sequence). CDR3 amino acids: CTCSADRGGNYAEQFF. CDR3 bases read: TGCACCTGCAGTGCAGATCGGGGGGGAAACTATGCT.

This clone was detected a few times. Genes and germline are mouse. Sequencing ends 4 residues short of the CDR3 end; the germline J gene provides the rest. This chain joins TRBV19 and TRBJ2-1; weak D call: TRBD1 (6 bases). The CDR3 totals 14 residues. V gave up 1 base and J gave up 5 bases, with 10 bases separating them. Germline assignment: CDR1 FNHDT and CDR2 SITEND (reference sequence). CDR3 DNA, as far as it was read: TGTGCCAGCAGTATATTGGGACAACATGCT. Translating gives CASSILGQHA. Given in full, the CDR3 is CASSILGQHAEQFF.

Points on this clone: Germline and genes here are mouse. The read terminates 4 residues before the CDR3 end, so the remaining end is supplied by the germline J gene. The chain joins TRBV17 to TRBJ2-1; the match to TRBD1 covers 7 bases. This CDR3 has 15 amino acids. Germline CDR1 reads MNHDT; CDR2 reads YYDKIL. The sequenced CDR3 bases are TGTGCTAGCAGTCCCCACCGGGACAGTGAGGCT. It codes for CASSPHRDSEA. The CDR3 in full is CASSPHRDSEAEQFF.

Note on this clone: Genes and germline are mouse. The CDR3 extends 4 residues past the end of the read, so its final part is completed from the germline J gene. The chain is built from TRBV5 and TRBJ2-3; TRBD2 matches at 9 bases. This CDR3 has 15 amino acids. CDR1 LGHNA and CDR2 YNLKQL come from the germline V gene (reference sequence). The V segment lost 6 bases and the J segment 0 bases; nucleotides outside the gene matches: 4. CDR3 region: CASRLGGASAETLYF. The sequenced part of the CDR3 DNA is TGTGCCAGCAGGCTTGGGGGGGCTAGTGCAGAA.

As for this clone: These gene names are mouse names. The observed sequence ends 4 residues before the CDR3 terminus, with the missing tail filled in from the germline J gene. The J gene is TRBJ1-1, the V gene TRBV5, with D possibly being TRBD1 (5 bases). Germline V gene sequence: CDR1 LGHNA, CDR2 YNLKQL (reference sequence). There are 12 residues in the CDR3. CDR3 residues: CASSPEGSEVFF. Incomplete CDR3 DNA: TGTGCCAGCAGCCCCGAGGGGTCA.

This clone was found a few times. Gene labels here are mouse ones. The read ends 4 residues before the CDR3 terminus; that terminus is restored from the germline J gene. This sequence joins TRBV13-3 and TRBJ2-5, with no clear D. Trimming removed 5 bases from V and 2 bases from J, with 15 bases in between. Germline lookup yields CDR1 NNHDY and CDR2 SYVADS. This CDR3 has 15 amino acids. The sequenced part of the CDR3 DNA is TGTGCCAGCAGACTGACTCCTGTCCTCCAAGAC. It translates to CASRLTPVLQD. The whole CDR3 is CASRLTPVLQDTQYF. Variable domain in full (rest from reference TRBV13-3 and TRBJ2-5): EAAVTQSPRSKVAVTGGKVTLSCHQTNNHDYMYWYRQDTGHGLRLIHYSYVADSTEKGDIPDGYKASRPSQENFSLILELASLSQTAVYFCASRLTPVLQDTQYFGPGTRLLVL.